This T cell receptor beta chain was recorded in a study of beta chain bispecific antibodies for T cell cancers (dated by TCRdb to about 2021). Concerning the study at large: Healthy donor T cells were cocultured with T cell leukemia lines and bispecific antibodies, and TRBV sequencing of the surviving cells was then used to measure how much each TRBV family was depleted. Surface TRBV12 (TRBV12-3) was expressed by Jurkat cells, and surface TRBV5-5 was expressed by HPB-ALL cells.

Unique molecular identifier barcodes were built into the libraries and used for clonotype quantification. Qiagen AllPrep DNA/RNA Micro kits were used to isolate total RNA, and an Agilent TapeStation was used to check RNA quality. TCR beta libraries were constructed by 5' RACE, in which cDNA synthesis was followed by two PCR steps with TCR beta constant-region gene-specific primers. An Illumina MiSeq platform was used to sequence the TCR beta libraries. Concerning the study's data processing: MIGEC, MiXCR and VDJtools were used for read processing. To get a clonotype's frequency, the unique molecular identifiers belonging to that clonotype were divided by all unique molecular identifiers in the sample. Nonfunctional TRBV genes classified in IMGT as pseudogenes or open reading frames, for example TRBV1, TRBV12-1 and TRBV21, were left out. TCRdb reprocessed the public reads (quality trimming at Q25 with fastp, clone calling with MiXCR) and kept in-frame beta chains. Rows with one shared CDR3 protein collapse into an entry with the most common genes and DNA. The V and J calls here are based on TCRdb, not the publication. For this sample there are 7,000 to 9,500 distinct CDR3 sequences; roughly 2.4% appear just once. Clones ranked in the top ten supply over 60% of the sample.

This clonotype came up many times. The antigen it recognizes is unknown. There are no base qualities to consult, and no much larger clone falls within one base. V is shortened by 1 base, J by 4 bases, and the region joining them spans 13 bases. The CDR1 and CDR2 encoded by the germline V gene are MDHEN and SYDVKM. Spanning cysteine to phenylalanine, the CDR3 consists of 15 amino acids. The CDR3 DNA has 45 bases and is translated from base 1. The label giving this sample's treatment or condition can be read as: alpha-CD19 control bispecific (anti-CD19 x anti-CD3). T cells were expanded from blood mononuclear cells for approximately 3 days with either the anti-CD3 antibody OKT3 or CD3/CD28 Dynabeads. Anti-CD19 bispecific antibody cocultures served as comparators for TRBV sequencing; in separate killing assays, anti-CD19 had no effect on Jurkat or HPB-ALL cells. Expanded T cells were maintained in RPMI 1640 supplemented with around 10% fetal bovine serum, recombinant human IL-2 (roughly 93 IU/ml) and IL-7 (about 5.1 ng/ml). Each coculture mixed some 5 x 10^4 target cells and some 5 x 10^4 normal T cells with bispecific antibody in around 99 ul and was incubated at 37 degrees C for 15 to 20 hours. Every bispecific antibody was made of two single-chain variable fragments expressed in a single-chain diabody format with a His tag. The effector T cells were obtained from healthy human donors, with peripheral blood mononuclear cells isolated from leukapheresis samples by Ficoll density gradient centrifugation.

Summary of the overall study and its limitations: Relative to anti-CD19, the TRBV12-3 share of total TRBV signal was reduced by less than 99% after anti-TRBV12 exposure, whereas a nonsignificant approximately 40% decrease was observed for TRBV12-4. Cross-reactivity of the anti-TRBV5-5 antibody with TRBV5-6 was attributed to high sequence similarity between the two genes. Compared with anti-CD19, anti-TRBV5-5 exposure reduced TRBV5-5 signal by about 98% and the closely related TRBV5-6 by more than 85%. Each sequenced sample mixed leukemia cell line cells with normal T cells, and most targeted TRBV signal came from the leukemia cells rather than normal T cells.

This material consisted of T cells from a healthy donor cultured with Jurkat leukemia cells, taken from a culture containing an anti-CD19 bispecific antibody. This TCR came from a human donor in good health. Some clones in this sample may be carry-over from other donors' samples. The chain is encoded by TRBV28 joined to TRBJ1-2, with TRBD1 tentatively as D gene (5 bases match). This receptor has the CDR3 CASSLYRGPSYGYTF. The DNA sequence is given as TGTGCCAGCAGTTTATATCGGGGACCTAGCTATGGCTACACCTTC.